This T cell receptor (beta chain) was observed in a study of shared clonotypes between healthy human individuals. As for the study in general: Used for every donor were three CD4 naive, three CD4 memory, two CD8 naive and one CD8 memory plate.

The repertoire was sequenced with immunoSEQ multiplex PCR; TCRdb's copy has only in-frame clones and lacks some. The sample includes some 380,000 clones, about 96% of them seen just once. This CDR3 comprises 15 residues. The germline CDR1 and CDR2 sequences are MNHNY and SVGAGI (reference sequence). V lost 4 bases to trimming and J lost 1 base, with 11 bases between them. The TCR originated in a man aged 25 to 45 in good health. Material for sequencing was memory CD8+ T cells sorted from blood. Subset meaning: CD45RO+ cells pooled with CCR7-negative TemRA cells. The chain carries TRBV6-6 and TRBJ2-4, with D possibly matching TRBD1 (6 bases). The CDR3 DNA reads TGTGCCAGCAGTTCCACAGACAGGGCCAAAAACATTCAGTACTTC. It specifies CASSSTDRAKNIQYF.